The T cell receptor (beta chain) under discussion was sequenced for a study of shared clonotypes between healthy human individuals (TCRdb year 2020). About the full investigation: The cohort included a few men and two women between 18 and 49 years of age. Each donor's leukapheresis produced roughly between about 0.8 and 10 billion PBMCs. To increase sequencing depth and limit assay-specific biases, TCR repertoire library preparation and sequencing were carried out by different laboratories using diverse techniques. To estimate repertoire size and how much clonotype sharing occurs between individuals, the study deeply sequenced the blood TCR repertoires of several healthy adults. For each donor, CD4 naive and CD4 memory were each run on three plates, CD8 naive on two plates, and CD8 memory on one plate.

TCR CDR3 regions were amplified from genomic DNA by multiplex PCR using the deep immunoSEQ assay. Extracted genomic DNA from each cell subset was distributed evenly across all wells of several immunoSEQ 96-well plates, and each plate was treated as a replicate. For sorted subsets, around 0.2 ug of genomic DNA, equivalent to roughly 30,000 T cell genomes, went into each replicate PCR. Purified libraries were quantified with a Qubit 3.0 fluorometer, sized on a Bioanalyzer 2100, and re-quantified with the KAPA Library Quantification kit. A separate single-read 150-cycle Illumina NextSeq 550 flow cell was used to sequence each immunoSEQ 96-well plate. As for the original processing: The immunoSEQ output contained only junctional sequences without quality scores, so filtering could not match that applied to full-length reads. To assign V/J genes and CDR3, sequences were annotated using PyIR, a Python wrapper for IgBLAST v1.9, with IMGT germline references. Reads with weak V/J assignments (E-value above 1e-6), missing CDR3, stop codons, out-of-frame junctions, or ambiguous translated residues were removed. V3J clonotypes were defined as sequences sharing the same inferred V gene, J gene, and CDR3 amino acid sequence. Percentage overlap between repertoires was calculated by dividing the number of shared unique clonotypes by the size of the smaller repertoire. RTK rarefaction, the Chao1 estimator, and Recon v2.1 estimates of unobserved clonotypes were used to assess repertoire richness. For all TCRbeta clonotypes obtained by the gDNA method from several donors, generation probabilities were computed with OLGA. Entries here come from immuneACCESS through TCRdb and include only in-frame sequences with V and J called. Some clones fail to appear in such tables; in the studies checked, an unresolved V gene covers under half of the shortfall, and the cause of the remainder is unknown. That table is the source of V, J and clone size, and D and trimming were worked out from the DNA. This sample comprises some 2,000,000 clones, approximately 94% of them detected only once. The ten largest clones add up to about 0.13% of the sample.

This clone was found once. The antigen this receptor binds is unknown. No quality values exist for individual bases; no much larger clone is one base distant. The study at large found these results: Naive subsets generally had larger estimated clonotype richness than memory subsets. The genetic and exposure-history diversity represented was limited by the small number of donors. Based on pairwise subsampling, the degree of clonotype sharing among donors was expected to be affected by sequencing depth. Sampling was restricted to blood, and TCR repertoires in tissue are likely to differ from TCR repertoires in blood. Even with the large sequencing depth, rarefaction of the sorted-subset datasets indicated that sequencing was incomplete. Clonotypes shared by all four sorted-subset donors showed higher generation probabilities than non-shared clonotypes. When several donors were compared, the shared fraction of clonotypes was about 5% for naive CD4, over 3% for naive CD8, 2.3% for memory CD4, and 0.4% for memory CD8.

CDR1 and CDR2, per the germline V gene, are KGHSH and LQKENI. V was cut back by 2 bases and J by 4 bases, leaving a gap of 7 bases between them. Counted from cysteine to phenylalanine, this CDR3 has 13 amino acids. Only the CDR3 DNA is retained, 39 bases long and in frame from the first base. Donors were healthy HIV-negative adults with no recently reported acute infections or vaccinations. Only Caucasian adults living in Nashville, Tennessee, USA were represented among the donors. Magnetic negative selection was used to enrich CD4+ T cells, after which naive cells were positively selected on CD45RA and the negative fraction became the memory subset. After blood collection by leukapheresis, PBMCs were isolated using Ficoll-Histopaque density gradient centrifugation and then cryopreserved in the vapor phase of liquid nitrogen. Purity and quantity of every magnetically sorted T cell population were checked by analytical flow cytometry. Genomic DNA was isolated from every sorted fraction and measured by UV absorbance on a Nanodrop 2000c.

The TCR was taken from a man between 18 and 35 years old in good health. Sequenced input: naive CD4+ T cells sorted from blood. Taken with the paper, the label for cell subset or site translates to: CD45RA+ positively selected. The chain is assembled from TRBV18 and TRBJ2-3, with the identity of the D gene unclear. The nucleotide sequence reads as follows: TGTGCCAGCTCACCAGAGGAGCCAGATACGCAGTATTTT. This translates into CASSPEEPDTQYF.